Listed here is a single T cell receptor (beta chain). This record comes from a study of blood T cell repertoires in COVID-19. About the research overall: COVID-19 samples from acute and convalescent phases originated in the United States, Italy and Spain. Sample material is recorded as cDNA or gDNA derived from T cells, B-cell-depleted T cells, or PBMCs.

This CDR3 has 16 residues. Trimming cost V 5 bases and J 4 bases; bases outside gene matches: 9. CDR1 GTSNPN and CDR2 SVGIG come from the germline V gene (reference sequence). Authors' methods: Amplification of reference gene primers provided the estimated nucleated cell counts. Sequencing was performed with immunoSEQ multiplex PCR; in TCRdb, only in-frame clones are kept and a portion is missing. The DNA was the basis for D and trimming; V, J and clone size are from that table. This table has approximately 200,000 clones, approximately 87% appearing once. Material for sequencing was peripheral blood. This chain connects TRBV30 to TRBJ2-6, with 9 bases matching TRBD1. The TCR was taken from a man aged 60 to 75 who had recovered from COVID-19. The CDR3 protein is CAWAGTGNFGANVLTF. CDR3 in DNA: TGTGCCTGGGCCGGGACAGGGAACTTCGGGGCCAACGTCCTGACTTTC. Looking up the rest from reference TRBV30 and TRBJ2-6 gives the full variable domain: SQTIHQWPATLVQPVGSPLSLECTVEGTSNPNLYWYRQAAGRGLQLLFYSVGIGQISSEVPQNLSASRPQDRQFILSSKKLLLSDSGFYLCAWAGTGNFGANVLTFGAGSRLTVL.